The 21 T cell receptor beta chains reported below all come from one sample, sequenced in a study of shared clonotypes between healthy human individuals. Libraries were prepared by immunoSEQ multiplex PCR; TCRdb keeps only in-frame clonotypes and omits some of them. The sample lists 2,500,000 or so clones, 85% to 95% seen once, with approximately 0.39% in the top ten. Sequenced input: naive CD4+ T cells from PBMCs. Subset: CD45RA+ positively selected. The receptors originated from a man between 18 and 35 years old in good health. Some clones in this sample may be carry-over from other donors' samples.

The CDR3 DNA sequence: TGTGCCAGCAGTTCCAGGGTGTACCAAGAGACCCAGTACTTC. It translates to CASSSRVYQETQYF. The V and J genes are TRBV28 and TRBJ2-5, with a weak D call TRBD1 (5 bases). The germline V and J ends were trimmed by 4 bases and 0 bases, with 9 bases remaining between them. Germline V gives CDR1 MDHEN, CDR2 SYDVKM. The CDR3 has 14 amino acids.

This clone has only one observation. This chain links TRBV19 with TRBJ2-1, with a tentative D call TRBD2 (5 bases). The CDR3 sequence is 14 residues long. Deletions cut 5 bases from V and 6 bases from J, with 14 bases between. From germline, CDR1 is LNHDA and CDR2 SQIVND (reference sequence). CDR3 in amino acids: CASSPRASFNEQFF. CDR3 DNA: TGTGCCAGTAGTCCACGTGCTAGCTTCAATGAGCAGTTCTTC.

V is TRBV5-6 and J is TRBJ1-5, with D perhaps TRBD1 (6 bases). Per germline, CDR1 SGHDT and CDR2 YYEEEE. The CDR3 covers 16 residues. The germline V and J ends were trimmed by 1 base and 0 bases, with 11 bases remaining between them. Here the CDR3 reads CASSLRGWDSNQPQHF. Written as DNA, the CDR3 is TGTGCCAGCAGCTTGAGGGGGTGGGATAGCAATCAGCCCCAGCATTTT.

The chain uses TRBV28 and TRBJ1-1; D gene unclear. Trimming took off 5 bases at V and 0 bases at J, with 13 bases between the two ends. The length of the CDR3 is 15 residues. Germline CDR1 MDHEN, CDR2 SYDVKM. This chain's CDR3 is CASSAPPLMNTEAFF. For the CDR3, the DNA is TGTGCCAGCAGTGCGCCGCCCCTCATGAACACTGAAGCTTTCTTT.

This chain joins TRBV5-6 and TRBJ1-2, with 8 bases identical to TRBD1. The germline V gene encodes CDR1 SGHDT and CDR2 YYEEEE. V lost 0 bases to trimming and J lost 8 bases; unmatched junction nucleotides: 18. CDR3 length: 18 amino acids. This CDR3 reads CASSLVRPGTGPLAGYTF. CDR3 bases: TGTGCCAGCAGCTTGGTCCGTCCCGGGACAGGTCCCCTAGCGGGCTACACCTTC. Supplemented by reference TRBV5-6 and TRBJ1-2, the full variable domain reads DAGVTQSPTHLIKTRGQQVTLRCSPKSGHDTVSWYQQALGQGPQFIFQYYEEEERQRGNFPDRFSGHQFPNYSSELNVNALLLGDSALYLCASSLVRPGTGPLAGYTFGSGTRLTVV.

J is TRBJ1-2 and V is TRBV5-1; D remains unclear. The CDR3 extends over 15 amino acids. V gave up 3 bases and J gave up 4 bases, with 16 bases separating them. Germline-derived CDR1 and CDR2 are SGHRS and YFSETQ. The CDR3 region has the DNA TGCGCCAGCAGCTGGGATCGTCGAAGGCTCTATGGCTACACCTTC. Its translation: CASSWDRRRLYGYTF.

This clone was counted a few times. Other DNA sequences within the sample encode an identical CDR3. The chain combines TRBV14 with TRBJ1-1; D uncertain. Germline CDR1 is SGHDN and CDR2 is FVKESK. This CDR3 is built from 13 residues. V dropped 3 bases and J dropped 1 base, with 6 bases sitting between them. CDR3 sequence (DNA): TGTGCCAGCAGCCACCGACAGAACACTGAAGCTTTCTTT. As protein: CASSHRQNTEAFF. Drawing the rest from reference TRBV14 and TRBJ1-1, the complete variable domain is EAGVTQFPSHSVIEKGQTVTLRCDPISGHDNLYWYRRVMGKEIKFLLHFVKESKQDESGMPNNRFLAERTGGTYSTLKVQPAELEDSGVYFCASSHRQNTEAFFGQGTRLTVV.

This clone was seen just once. The V gene is TRBV11-2, the J gene TRBJ1-1; D unresolved. The V and J ends lost 1 base and 4 bases respectively, with 10 bases between them. The CDR3 runs 14 residues. Germline CDR1 SGHAT, CDR2 FQNNGV. This CDR3 reads CASSLGKKGTEAFF. DNA of the CDR3: TGTGCCAGCAGCTTAGGGAAAAAGGGCACTGAAGCTTTCTTT.

This chain joins TRBV28 and TRBJ1-1; no definite D call. CDR1 is MDHEN, CDR2 SYDVKM, per germline. The CDR3 is 13 amino acids. V lost 6 bases to trimming and J lost 4 bases, with 12 bases between them. The CDR3 loop reads CASRERSATEAFF. DNA of the CDR3: TGTGCCAGCAGAGAGCGCAGTGCCACTGAAGCTTTCTTT. Full variable domain (remainder filled in from reference TRBV28 and TRBJ1-1): DVKVTQSSRYLVKRTGEKVFLECVQDMDHENMFWYRQDPGLGLRLIYFSYDVKMKEKGDIPEGYSVSREKKERFSLILESASTNQTSMYLCASRERSATEAFFGQGTRLTVV.

This sequence joins TRBV28 and TRBJ2-3; TRBD1 is a possible D gene (5 bases). CDR1 and CDR2 from the germline V gene are MDHEN and SYDVKM. V lost 2 bases and J lost 4, with 13 bases in between. The CDR3 contains 15 residues. The CDR3 loop reads CASSLRRGAADTQYF. CDR3 coding DNA: TGTGCCAGCAGTTTACGTCGTGGGGCGGCAGATACGCAGTATTTT.

This rearrangement joins TRBV12-5 to TRBJ1-5; 9 bases line up with TRBD1. This CDR3 has 14 residues. With V trimmed by 4 bases and J by 4 bases, 2 bases remained unmatched. Germline-derived CDR1 and CDR2 are LGHNT and FRNRAP. The DNA of the CDR3 is TGTGCTAGTGGTTCGGGACAGGGAAATCAGCCCCAGCATTTT. Its protein is CASGSGQGNQPQHF.

The chain joins TRBV7-2 to TRBJ2-7, with TRBD1 matching 8 bases. The germline gives CDR1 SGHTA, CDR2 FQGNSA. The CDR3 spans 15 residues. Trimming removed 3 bases from V and 2 bases from J; junction bases left unmatched: 6. CDR3 nucleotide sequence: TGTGCCAGCAGCTTTTATGGACAGGGAGCCTACGAGCAGTACTTC. Protein sequence: CASSFYGQGAYEQYF.

The CDR3 DNA reads TGTGCCAGCAGATCCGACAGGGCGATCTCCTACGAGCAGTACTTC. This sequence encodes CASRSDRAISYEQYF. The chain couples TRBV6-5 to TRBJ2-7, with 7 bases lining up with TRBD1. Losses at the gene ends were 6 bases for V and 0 bases for J; bases not matched to a gene: 8. Germline values: CDR1 MNHEY, CDR2 SVGAGI. The CDR3 totals 15 residues.

In regard to this clone: This sample also contains other DNA sequences that code for the same CDR3. This chain uses TRBV6-5 with TRBJ1-1; possible D gene TRBD1, 5 bases. V lost 1 base and J lost 5, with 11 bases in between. Germline V gives CDR1 MNHEY, CDR2 SVGAGI. The CDR3 totals 14 residues. CDR3 residues: CASSYLGGNTEAFF. As DNA, the CDR3 is TGTGCCAGCAGTTACTTGGGGGGAAATACTGAAGCTTTCTTT.

J is TRBJ2-7 and V is TRBV2, with 10 bases fitting TRBD1. The V gene's germline CDR1 is SNHLY and CDR2 FYNNEI. After removal of 6 bases from V and 3 bases from J, the junction contained 8 bases not matched to a gene. This CDR3 is 15 amino acids long. As DNA, the CDR3 is TGTGCCAGCAGAACCGGGACAGGGGCTTTCTACGAGCAGTACTTC. Translated: CASRTGTGAFYEQYF.

Comments on this clone: Other DNA sequences from this sample encode an identical CDR3 as well. V and J are TRBV5-1 and TRBJ2-7; the D gene is possibly TRBD2 (5 bases). CDR3 length: 15 residues. Trimming cost V 2 bases and J 0 bases, with 12 bases left between them. In germline, CDR1 is SGHRS, CDR2 YFSETQ. The CDR3: CASSLLSGSSYEQYF. The CDR3 DNA reads as TGCGCCAGCAGCTTATTGTCGGGGAGCTCCTACGAGCAGTACTTC.

Of note for this clone: The same CDR3 also results from other DNA sequences found in this sample. This sequence joins TRBV7-9 and TRBJ2-7, with D uncertain. The V gene lost 5 bases and the J gene lost 0 bases, with 8 bases spanning the gap. There are 13 residues in the CDR3. Germline values: CDR1 SEHNR, CDR2 FQNEAQ (reference sequence). This chain's CDR3 is CASSATSSYEQYF. The CDR3 nucleotides are TGTGCCAGCAGCGCAACAAGCTCCTACGAGCAGTACTTC.

The chain combines TRBV10-3 with TRBJ2-3; the match to TRBD2 covers 14 bases. The germline gives CDR1 ENHRY, CDR2 SYGVKD. This CDR3 comprises 18 residues. The V segment lost 6 bases and the J segment 0 bases; nucleotides outside the gene matches: 8. The DNA for the CDR3 is TGTGCCATCAGAGGCCGGACTAGCGGGAGGTCTAGCACAGATACGCAGTATTTT. Encoded protein: CAIRGRTSGRSSTDTQYF.

The chain has TRBV6-1 and TRBJ1-1, with D tentatively TRBD1 (5 bases). V was shortened by 4 bases and J by 0 bases, with 12 bases between the two germline ends. Per the germline V gene, CDR1 is MNHNS and CDR2 is SASEGT. The CDR3 has 15 residues. This chain's CDR3 is CASSGQSVLNTEAFF. CDR3 sequence (DNA): TGTGCCAGCAGTGGACAGTCAGTTTTGAACACTGAAGCTTTCTTT.

V usage is TRBV7-9 and J usage is TRBJ2-6; D gene ambiguous. This CDR3 is 11 amino acids long. The germline V gene has CDR1 SEHNR and CDR2 FQNEAQ (reference sequence). Trimming stripped 11 bases from V and 1 base from J, with 3 bases between. CDR3 coding DNA: TGTGCCGCATCTGGGGCCAACGTCCTGACTTTC. Translated, it gives CAASGANVLTF.

The rearrangement uses TRBV9 and TRBJ2-5; TRBD2 agrees at 10 bases. The germline V gene encodes CDR1 SGDLS and CDR2 YYNGEE. This CDR3 spans 19 amino acids. V was pared by 3 bases and J by 5 bases, with 19 bases of the junction left unmatched. Here the CDR3 reads CASSERVAGGSPYGETQYF. CDR3 sequence (DNA): TGTGCCAGCAGCGAGAGGGTAGCGGGAGGCTCTCCGTATGGGGAGACCCAGTACTTC.